These T cell receptor beta chains were read from a single sample in a study of T cell responses to AZD1222 COVID-19 vaccine. Clones were read by immunoSEQ multiplex PCR, and TCRdb kept only the in-frame ones, dropping some. The sample has approximately 160,000 clones, 85% to 95% seen once; the top ten hold roughly 1%. Sequenced here: peripheral blood, sampled on day 0 of AZD1222 vaccination. These receptors were taken from an adult in good health. CDR3s include the opening cysteine and the closing phenylalanine or tryptophan. Fields, in order: D gene, V gene, J gene, clone size, CDR3 DNA, CDR3 protein. A D gene is named only where the DNA matches it firmly. Not all rows give a size; the values are once, few, many and, for expanded clones, a class.

NA,TRBV5-1,TRBJ2-5,NA,TGCGCCAGCAGCTTGCTTGGGACGGACGAAGAGACCCAGTACTTC,CASSLLGTDEETQYF
NA,TRBV6-5,TRBJ1-2,NA,TGTGCCAGCAGTCTCATTGAACAAGGCTACACCTTC,CASSLIEQGYTF
NA,TRBV20-1,TRBJ2-5,NA,TGCAGTGCTAGGTTGGGGACCCAGTACTTC,CSARLGTQYF
NA,TRBV29-1,TRBJ1-2,NA,TGCAGCGTTGGGGACATCCATGGCTACACCTTC,CSVGDIHGYTF
NA,TRBV9,TRBJ2-2,NA,TGTGCCAGCAGAGCCGGGACGAACACCGGGGAGCTGTTTTTT,CASRAGTNTGELFF
NA,TRBV2,TRBJ1-5,NA,TGTGCCAGCAGTGGGGAAAGTGGGGGTCAGCCCCAGCATTTT,CASSGESGGQPQHF
NA,TRBV7-2,TRBJ1-3,NA,TGTGCCAGCAGCCAACAGGTTTCCGGAAACACCATATATTTT,CASSQQVSGNTIYF
TRBD2,TRBV5-1,TRBJ2-5,few,TGCGCCAGCAGCTTGTCCCTAGCGGGGAGCCAAGAGACCCAGTACTTC,CASSLSLAGSQETQYF
TRBD1,TRBV12-3/TRBV12-4,TRBJ1-1,NA,TGTGCCATCCGACAGGGATCTGAAGCTTTCTTT,CAIRQGSEAFF
TRBD1,TRBV18,TRBJ1-3,NA,TGTGCCAGCTCGACGGACAGGGGCCCTGGAAACACCATATATTTT,CASSTDRGPGNTIYF
NA,TRBV27,TRBJ1-1,once,TGTGCCAGCAGACACGACCGGCTGAACACTGAAGCTTTCTTT,CASRHDRLNTEAFF
TRBD1,TRBV9,TRBJ1-3,NA,TGTGCCAGCAGCGGGACAGGTGGAAACACCATATATTTT,CASSGTGGNTIYF
NA,TRBV9,TRBJ1-2,NA,TGTGCCAGCAGCGTAAATAGGGACCATGGCTACACCTTC,CASSVNRDHGYTF
TRBD1,TRBV18,TRBJ2-7,once,TGTGCCAGCTCACTCATCTCCCGGGGGACAGGGATCTCCTACGAGCAGTACTTC,CASSLISRGTGISYEQYF
TRBD2,TRBV7-3,TRBJ2-3,NA,TGTGCCAGCAGCTTAGGACTAGAGAATACGCAGTATTTT,CASSLGLENTQYF
NA,TRBV27,TRBJ2-1,NA,TGTGCCAGCAGTTTATCGGGGGGTCATGAGCAGTTCTTC,CASSLSGGHEQFF
NA,TRBV6-5,TRBJ1-3,NA,TGTGCCAGCAGTTACGACATCCACTCTGGAAACACCATATATTTT,CASSYDIHSGNTIYF
NA,TRBV20-1,TRBJ2-3,NA,TGCAGTGCCCAAGGGGTAGATACGCAGTATTTT,CSAQGVDTQYF
TRBD1,TRBV11-1,TRBJ2-7,NA,TGTGCCAGCAGCACCGGGACAGAGTTCTACGAGCAGTACTTC,CASSTGTEFYEQYF
NA,TRBV7-6,TRBJ2-3,NA,TGTGCCAGCAGCTTAACCCCCCAGGTTTCAGATACGCAGTATTTT,CASSLTPQVSDTQYF
NA,TRBV10-3,TRBJ1-5,NA,TGTGCCATCAGTCAGGGGCCCAGCGATCAGCCCCAGCATTTT,CAISQGPSDQPQHF
TRBD1,TRBV19,TRBJ1-5,NA,TGTGCCAGTAGTGCGGGACAGGGCGCTCAGCCCCAGCATTTT,CASSAGQGAQPQHF
NA,TRBV19,TRBJ2-7,NA,TGTGCCAGTAGTGGAAGGGACGTTTCCTACGAGCAGTACTTC,CASSGRDVSYEQYF
NA,TRBV7-6,TRBJ1-5,NA,TGTGCCAGCAGCCTCCGGGGGGGCAATCAGCCCCAGCATTTT,CASSLRGGNQPQHF
NA,TRBV5-4,TRBJ1-2,NA,TGTGCCAGCAGCTTGGCTTGGGAAGCGACAGCTGATGGCTACACCTTC,CASSLAWEATADGYTF
TRBD2,TRBV20-1,TRBJ2-5,NA,TGCAGTGCTAGTGACGGGACTAGCGGGGGGAAAGAGACCCAGTACTTC,CSASDGTSGGKETQYF
TRBD2,TRBV5-1,TRBJ2-1,NA,TGCGCCAGCAGCACTAGCGGGGGCTACTACAATGAGCAGTTCTTC,CASSTSGGYYNEQFF
NA,TRBV6-5,TRBJ1-5,NA,TGTGCCAGCACCGATACAGGGTTGTTTAGTCAGCCCCAGCATTTT,CASTDTGLFSQPQHF
NA,TRBV5-1,TRBJ1-2,NA,TGCGCCAGCAGCTTGAACGTTTGGAGCGTCTATGGCTACACCTTC,CASSLNVWSVYGYTF
NA,TRBV7-9,TRBJ1-1,NA,TGTGCCAGCAGCCAAACCGCGGGGACCGAAGCTTTCTTT,CASSQTAGTEAFF
TRBD2,TRBV9,TRBJ2-3,NA,TGTGCCAGCAGCCGGCCGACTAGCACCTCAGCGACAGATACGCAGTATTTT,CASSRPTSTSATDTQYF
NA,TRBV4-2,TRBJ1-1,NA,TGTGCCAGCAGCCAAGACTCCGGACGGAACACTGAAGCTTTCTTT,CASSQDSGRNTEAFF
TRBD1,TRBV19,TRBJ1-1,once,TGTGCCAGTAGTTTGGCAGGGGGCTCGCGGGGCACTGAAGCTTTCTTT,CASSLAGGSRGTEAFF
NA,TRBV7-2,TRBJ1-5,NA,TGTGCCAGCAGCTTAGTTGTGGATCTGTGGGGGAATCAGCCCCAGCATTTT,CASSLVVDLWGNQPQHF
TRBD1,TRBV25-1,TRBJ1-1,NA,TGTGCCAGCAGTGAGGGACAGAGGTCGAACACTGAAGCTTTCTTT,CASSEGQRSNTEAFF
TRBD1,TRBV3-1/TRBV3-2,TRBJ1-5,NA,TGTGCCAGCAGCCAAGCCGGGACAGGTTATCAGCCCCAGCATTTT,CASSQAGTGYQPQHF
NA,TRBV6-1,TRBJ1-2,NA,TGTGCCAGCAGTCACGGGGCGTCCTATGGCTACACCTTC,CASSHGASYGYTF